This T cell receptor beta chain was observed in a study of breast tumors, draining lymph nodes, adjacent tissues. This clonotype was found many times. Its antigen is still unknown. Study-wide findings and caveats: Findings are consistent with lymph node origin and intratumoral expansion of most tumor T cells. Compared with basal-like, luminal-like tumors shared significantly more repertoire with nontumor tissue. Compared with lymph nodes, tumors were less diverse; compared with nontumor tissue, more.

The germline gives CDR1 SGHDN, CDR2 FVKESK. CDR3 length: 15 residues. The ends lost 2 bases at V and 6 bases at J; junction bases unmatched: 6. Axillary draining lymph nodes of breast cancer patients supplied the node samples. One entry per CDR3 protein results from TCRdb running MiXCR on the multiplex PCR reads. The sample holds about 130,000 distinct CDR3 sequences; around 20% are singletons and the top ten take roughly 2%. This clonotype originated in a female donor with breast cancer. Some clones in this sample may be carry-over from other donors' samples. Sequences were obtained from axillary lymph node tissue. The genes are TRBV14 and TRBJ2-7, with 11 bases identical to TRBD2. CDR3 nucleotide sequence: TGTGCCAGCAGCCAACTAGCGGGAGGTTTCAGCGAGCAGTACTTC. Translated, it gives CASSQLAGGFSEQYF. Combining the CDR3 with reference TRBV14 and TRBJ2-7 gives the whole variable domain EAGVTQFPSHSVIEKGQTVTLRCDPISGHDNLYWYRRVMGKEIKFLLHFVKESKQDESGMPNNRFLAERTGGTYSTLKVQPAELEDSGVYFCASSQLAGGFSEQYFGPGTRLTVT.